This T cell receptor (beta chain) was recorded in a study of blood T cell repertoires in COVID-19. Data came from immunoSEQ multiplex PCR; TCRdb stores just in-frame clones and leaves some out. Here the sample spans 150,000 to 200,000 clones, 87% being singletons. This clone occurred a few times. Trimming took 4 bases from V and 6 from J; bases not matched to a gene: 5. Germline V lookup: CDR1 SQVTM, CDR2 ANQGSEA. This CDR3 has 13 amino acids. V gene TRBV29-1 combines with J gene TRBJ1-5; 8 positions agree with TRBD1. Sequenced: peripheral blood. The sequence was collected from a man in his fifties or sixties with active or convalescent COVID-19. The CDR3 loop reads CSVAGGSSQPQHF. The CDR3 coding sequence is TGCAGCGTTGCAGGGGGCTCTAGTCAGCCCCAGCATTTT. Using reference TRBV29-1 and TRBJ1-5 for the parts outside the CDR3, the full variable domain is SAVISQKPSRDICQRGTSLTIQCQVDSQVTMMFWYRQQPGQSLTLIATANQGSEATYESGFVIDKFPISRPNLTFSTLTVSNMSPEDSSIYLCSVAGGSSQPQHFGDGTRLSIL.